This is a list of T cell receptor beta chains from one sample in a study of technical replicates of blood from a few donors. Sequencing used immunoSEQ multiplex PCR; TCRdb keeps in-frame clones, though not all of them. Of roughly 70,000 clones in the sample, approximately 96% were seen once. The sequenced material came from T cells isolated from PBMCs. These receptor sequences come from a human donor in good health. The CDR3 runs from the conserved cysteine through the conserved F or W. The D gene is left open where the match is weak.

V	D	J	DNA	CDR3
TRBV7-2	TRBD1	TRBJ2-1	TGTGCCAGCAGCTTAGTACAGGGGAAGAATGAGCAGTTCTTC	CASSLVQGKNEQFF
TRBV27	TRBD2	TRBJ2-7	TGTGCCAGCAGTTTCGGACTAGCCGCAGACGAGCAGTACTTC	CASSFGLAADEQYF
TRBV5-1	TRBD2	TRBJ2-3	TGCGCCAGCAGCTTGAGTTGGAGGAGGACTAGAGTCCAGTATTTT	CASSLSWRRTRVQYF
TRBV4-2	TRBD1	TRBJ1-5	TGTGCCAGCAGCCAAGAGTGGGACAGGGCCAATCAGCCCCAGCATTTT	CASSQEWDRANQPQHF
TRBV7-2	TRBD1	TRBJ2-7	TGTGCCAGCAGCCCAGGGGGCTACTCCTACGAGCAGTACTTC	CASSPGGYSYEQYF
TRBV7-8	NA	TRBJ1-2	TGTGCCAGCAGCTTAGCGGGGGGAAAGGATGGCTACACCTTC	CASSLAGGKDGYTF
TRBV30	NA	TRBJ1-2	TGTGCCGGGACACACCCTAACTATGGCTACACCTTC	CAGTHPNYGYTF
TRBV6-6	NA	TRBJ2-3	TGTGCCAGCAGTTGGGGCAGCTTCACAGATACGCAGTATTTT	CASSWGSFTDTQYF
TRBV5-1	NA	TRBJ1-5	TGCGCCAGCAGCTTGTTAGGGGCACGAAATCAGCCCCAGCATTTT	CASSLLGARNQPQHF
TRBV7-2	NA	TRBJ2-7	TGTGCCAGCAGCTTCGCTAGGAGTTTATCCTACGAGCAGTACTTC	CASSFARSLSYEQYF
TRBV28	NA	TRBJ2-2	TGTGCCAGCGGAGTAGGGGTTGCGTGGACCGGGGAGCTGTTTTTT	CASGVGVAWTGELFF
TRBV14	NA	TRBJ2-5	TGTGCCAGCAGCCAAGATCACGGGTTTCAAGAGACCCAGTACTTC	CASSQDHGFQETQYF
TRBV29-1	NA	TRBJ2-3	TGCAGCGTTGAGCGGCCCGGGACAGATACGCAGTATTTT	CSVERPGTDTQYF